One sample yielded the 7 T cell receptor beta chains listed below, sequenced in a study of monozygotic twins with inflammatory bowel disease. TCRdb re-called the 5' RACE reads; every CDR3 protein appears as one record, without DNA. In total, the table holds about 99,000 distinct CDR3 sequences. Sequencing was carried out using blood. Source of these receptors: a human donor with ulcerative colitis or Crohn's disease, or a healthy co-twin of an affected twin (not recorded which).

The chain couples TRBV6-5 to TRBJ2-1; TCRdb's assignment of TRBD1 cannot be checked, as there is no DNA. From germline, CDR1 is MNHEY and CDR2 SVGAGI. CDR3 length: 14 amino acids. The CDR3 reads CASSSGLPGAKQFF.

This chain links TRBV5-1 with TRBJ2-5. Germline assignment: CDR1 SGHRS and CDR2 YFSETQ. This CDR3 has 12 residues. CDR3: CASSSGQETQYF.

This chain connects TRBV20-1 to TRBJ1-2; TCRdb picks TRBD1, but there is no DNA to check that call. The germline V gene has CDR1 DFQATT and CDR2 SNEGSKA (reference sequence). This CDR3 region has 13 residues. The CDR3: CSARVEGDKGYTF.

The genes are TRBV18 and TRBJ2-7. Germline CDR1 and CDR2: KGHSH and LQKENI. The CDR3 covers 14 residues. CDR3 sequence reads: CASSPTPGAYEQYF.

The J gene is TRBJ2-1, the V gene TRBV7-8; with no DNA, the TCRdb D assignment of TRBD1 cannot be verified. Germline V CDR1 and CDR2: SGHVS, FQNEAQ. CDR3 length: 15 residues. The chain's CDR3 is CASSLRDRGGNEQFF.

The J gene is TRBJ2-7, the V gene TRBV27; checking the TCRdb D call of TRBD2 is not possible without DNA. CDR1 MNHEY and CDR2 SMNVEV come from the germline V gene (reference sequence). This CDR3 comprises 13 residues. CDR3 protein: CASSSGGSYEQYF.

The rearrangement links TRBV3-1 to TRBJ1-5; TCRdb designates TRBD1, a call that cannot be tested without DNA. CDR3 length: 15 residues. Germline lookup yields CDR1 LGHDT and CDR2 YNNKEL (reference sequence). The CDR3 loop reads CASSQGTASNQPQHF.